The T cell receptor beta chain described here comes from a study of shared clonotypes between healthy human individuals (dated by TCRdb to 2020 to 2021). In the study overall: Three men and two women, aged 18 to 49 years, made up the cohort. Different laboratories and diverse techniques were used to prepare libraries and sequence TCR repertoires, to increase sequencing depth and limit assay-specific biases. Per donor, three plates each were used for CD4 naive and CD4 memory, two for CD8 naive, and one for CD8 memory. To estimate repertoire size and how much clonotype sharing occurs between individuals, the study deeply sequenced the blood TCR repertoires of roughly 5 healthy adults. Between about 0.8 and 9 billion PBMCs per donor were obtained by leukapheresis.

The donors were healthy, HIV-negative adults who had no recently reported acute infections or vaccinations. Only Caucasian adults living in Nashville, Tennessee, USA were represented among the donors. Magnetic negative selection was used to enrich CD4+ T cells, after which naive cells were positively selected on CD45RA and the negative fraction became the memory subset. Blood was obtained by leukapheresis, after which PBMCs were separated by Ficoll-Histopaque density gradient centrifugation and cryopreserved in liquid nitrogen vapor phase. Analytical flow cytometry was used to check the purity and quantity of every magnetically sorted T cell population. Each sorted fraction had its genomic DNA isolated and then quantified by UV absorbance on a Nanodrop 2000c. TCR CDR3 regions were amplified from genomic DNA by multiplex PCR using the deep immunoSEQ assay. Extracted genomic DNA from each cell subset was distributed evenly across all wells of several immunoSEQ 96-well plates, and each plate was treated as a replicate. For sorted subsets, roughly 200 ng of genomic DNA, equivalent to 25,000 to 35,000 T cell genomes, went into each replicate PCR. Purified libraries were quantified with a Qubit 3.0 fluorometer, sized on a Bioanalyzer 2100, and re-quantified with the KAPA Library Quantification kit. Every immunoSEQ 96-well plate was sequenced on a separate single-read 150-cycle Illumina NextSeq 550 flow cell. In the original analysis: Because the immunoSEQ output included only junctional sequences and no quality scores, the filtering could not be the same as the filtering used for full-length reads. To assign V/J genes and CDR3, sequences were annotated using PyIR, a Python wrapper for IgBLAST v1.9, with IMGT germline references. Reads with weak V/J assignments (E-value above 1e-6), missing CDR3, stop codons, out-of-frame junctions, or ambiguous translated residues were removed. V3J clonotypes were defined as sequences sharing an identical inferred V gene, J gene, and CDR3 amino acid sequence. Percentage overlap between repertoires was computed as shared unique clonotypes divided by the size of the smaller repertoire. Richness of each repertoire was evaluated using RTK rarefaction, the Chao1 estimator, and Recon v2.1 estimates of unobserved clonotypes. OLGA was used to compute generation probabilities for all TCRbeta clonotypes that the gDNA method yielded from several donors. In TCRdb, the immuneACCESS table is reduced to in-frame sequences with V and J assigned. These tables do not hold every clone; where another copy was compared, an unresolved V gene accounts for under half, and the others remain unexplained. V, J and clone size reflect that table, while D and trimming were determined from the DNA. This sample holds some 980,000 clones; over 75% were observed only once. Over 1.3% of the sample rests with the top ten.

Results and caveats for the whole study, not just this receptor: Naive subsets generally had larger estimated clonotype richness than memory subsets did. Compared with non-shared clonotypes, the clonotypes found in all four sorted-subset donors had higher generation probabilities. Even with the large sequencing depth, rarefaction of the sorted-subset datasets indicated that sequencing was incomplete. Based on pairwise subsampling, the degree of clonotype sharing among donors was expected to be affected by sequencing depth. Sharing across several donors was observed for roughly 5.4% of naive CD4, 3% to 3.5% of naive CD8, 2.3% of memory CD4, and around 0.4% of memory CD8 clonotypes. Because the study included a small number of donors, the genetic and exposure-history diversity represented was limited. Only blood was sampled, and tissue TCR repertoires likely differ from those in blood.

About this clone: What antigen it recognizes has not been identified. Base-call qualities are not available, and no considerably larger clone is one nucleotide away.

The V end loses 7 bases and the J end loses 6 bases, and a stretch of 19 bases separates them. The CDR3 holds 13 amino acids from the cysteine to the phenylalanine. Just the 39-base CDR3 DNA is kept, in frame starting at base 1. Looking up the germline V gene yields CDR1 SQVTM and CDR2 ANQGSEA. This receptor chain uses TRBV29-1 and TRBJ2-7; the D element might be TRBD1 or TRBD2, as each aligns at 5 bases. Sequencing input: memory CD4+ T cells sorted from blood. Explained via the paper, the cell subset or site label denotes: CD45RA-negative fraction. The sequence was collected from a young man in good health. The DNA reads TGCAGCGGCCAAGCCGGGTTGAGGGGCGAGCAGTACTTC. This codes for CSGQAGLRGEQYF.